This T cell receptor (beta chain) was captured in a study of shared clonotypes between healthy human individuals (dated by TCRdb to the early 2020s). For the study in its entirety: The cohort included three men and a couple of women between 18 and 49 years of age. For each donor, three plates each were used for CD4 naive and CD4 memory, two plates were used for CD8 naive, and one plate was used for CD8 memory. Blood TCR repertoires of about five healthy adults were deeply sequenced to estimate repertoire size and the extent of clonotype sharing between individuals. To increase sequencing depth and limit assay-specific biases, different laboratories used diverse techniques to prepare libraries and sequence TCR repertoires. Leukapheresis yielded between about 0.94 and 8.9 billion PBMCs per donor. Study-level results and caveats: Because the study included only a small number of donors, the genetic and exposure-history diversity represented was limited. Sampling was restricted to blood, and TCR repertoires in tissue are likely to differ from TCR repertoires in blood. Pairwise subsampling led to the expectation that sequencing depth would affect the degree of clonotype sharing among donors. Rarefaction of sorted-subset datasets indicated incomplete sequencing despite the large sequencing depth. Higher generation probabilities were observed for clonotypes shared by all four sorted-subset donors than for non-shared clonotypes. Estimated clonotype richness was generally larger for naive than for memory subsets. Approximately 5% of naive CD4, 3% to 3.5% of naive CD8, approximately 2.2% of memory CD4, and about 0.4% of memory CD8 clonotypes were shared across a few donors.

A word on this clone: What antigen it recognizes has not been identified. Base-call qualities are not available, and no considerably larger clone is one nucleotide away.

For the CD8 naive samples, CD45RO-negative cells were positively selected for CCR7, yielding a CD45RA+CCR7+ population from which TemRA cells were excluded. Healthy HIV-negative adults with no recently reported acute infections or vaccinations were included as donors. Every donor was a Caucasian adult residing in Nashville, Tennessee, USA. Blood was collected by leukapheresis, and PBMCs were isolated by Ficoll-Histopaque density gradient centrifugation and then cryopreserved in liquid nitrogen vapor phase. Analytical flow cytometry was used to check the purity and quantity of every magnetically sorted T cell population. From each sorted fraction, genomic DNA was isolated and quantified by UV absorbance on a Nanodrop 2000c. TCR CDR3 regions were amplified from genomic DNA by multiplex PCR using the deep immunoSEQ assay. Genomic DNA extracted from each cell subset was distributed evenly over all wells of several immunoSEQ 96-well plates, and each plate served as one replicate. For sorted subsets, roughly 0.2 ug genomic DNA, equal to 30,000 to 35,000 T cell genomes, was loaded into each replicate PCR. Purified libraries were measured with a Qubit 3.0 fluorometer, size-checked on a Bioanalyzer 2100, and measured again with the KAPA Library Quantification kit. Every immunoSEQ 96-well plate was sequenced on a dedicated single-read 150-cycle Illumina NextSeq 550 flow cell. Per the original workflow: The immunoSEQ output contained only junctional sequences without quality scores, so filtering could not match that applied to full-length reads. To assign V/J genes and CDR3, sequences were annotated using PyIR, a Python wrapper for IgBLAST v1.9, with IMGT germline references. Any read was removed if the V/J assignment was weak (E-value above 1e-6), the CDR3 was missing, or the read contained stop codons, out-of-frame junctions, or ambiguous translated residues. V3J clonotypes were defined by identical inferred V gene, J gene, and CDR3 amino acid sequence. Percentage overlap between repertoires was computed as shared unique clonotypes divided by the size of the smaller repertoire. Three approaches were used to assess repertoire richness: RTK rarefaction, the Chao1 estimator, and Recon v2.1 estimates of unobserved clonotypes. Generation probabilities for all TCRbeta clonotypes obtained by the gDNA method from a few donors were computed using OLGA. This is the immuneACCESS table as TCRdb keeps it, with only in-frame sequences that have V and J called. A part of the clones is gone; compared with another copy, unresolved V genes explain less than half, and the rest is unexplained. V and J calls and clone size are those listed in that table; D and trimming were worked out from the DNA. Present in this sample are around 2,000,000 clones, about 94% of which were seen just once. The ten largest clones add up to roughly 1% of the sample.

This receptor was obtained from a man younger than 35 in good health. The sample consisted of naive CD8+ T cells sorted from blood. The label giving this sample's cell subset or site can be read as: CD45RA+CCR7+.

The CDR3 has the sequence CASSPIGVKNTEAFF. The nucleotides read TGTGCCAGCTCGCCGATAGGGGTTAAGAACACTGAAGCTTTCTTT. Here the chain combines TRBV18 and TRBJ1-1; a weak D assignment points to TRBD1 (5 bases agree). V sheds 6 bases and J sheds 1 base, leaving 15 bases between their ends. There are 15 amino acids in the CDR3, from cysteine to phenylalanine inclusive. CDR3 DNA only is kept here, 45 bases in frame from base 1. From the germline V gene, CDR1 is KGHSH and CDR2 is LQKENI.